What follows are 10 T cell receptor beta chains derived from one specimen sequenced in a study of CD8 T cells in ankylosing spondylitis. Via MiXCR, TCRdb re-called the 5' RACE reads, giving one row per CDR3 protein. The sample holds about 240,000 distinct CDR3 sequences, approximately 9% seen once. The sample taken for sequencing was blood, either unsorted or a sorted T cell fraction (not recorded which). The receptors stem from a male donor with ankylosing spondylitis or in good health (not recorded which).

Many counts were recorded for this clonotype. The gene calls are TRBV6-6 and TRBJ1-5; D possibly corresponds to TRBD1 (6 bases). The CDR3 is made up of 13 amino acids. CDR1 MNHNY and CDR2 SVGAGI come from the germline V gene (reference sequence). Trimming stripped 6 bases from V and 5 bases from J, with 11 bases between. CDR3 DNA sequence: TGTGCCAGCAGAAACAGGGTCGATCAGCCCCAGCATTTT. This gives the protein CASRNRVDQPQHF.

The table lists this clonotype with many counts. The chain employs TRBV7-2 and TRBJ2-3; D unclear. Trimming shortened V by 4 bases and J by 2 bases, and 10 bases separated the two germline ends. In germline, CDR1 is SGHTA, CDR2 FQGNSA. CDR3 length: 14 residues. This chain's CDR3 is CASSSRTPTDTQYF. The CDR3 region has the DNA TGTGCCAGCAGCTCCCGAACGCCCACAGATACGCAGTATTTT.

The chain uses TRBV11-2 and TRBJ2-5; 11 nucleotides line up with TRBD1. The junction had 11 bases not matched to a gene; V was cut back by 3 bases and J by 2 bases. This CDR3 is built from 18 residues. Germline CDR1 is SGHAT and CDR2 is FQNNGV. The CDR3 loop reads CASSFPDRGRSRQETQYF. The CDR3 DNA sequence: TGTGCCAGCAGCTTTCCGGACAGGGGGCGAAGTAGGCAAGAGACCCAGTACTTC.

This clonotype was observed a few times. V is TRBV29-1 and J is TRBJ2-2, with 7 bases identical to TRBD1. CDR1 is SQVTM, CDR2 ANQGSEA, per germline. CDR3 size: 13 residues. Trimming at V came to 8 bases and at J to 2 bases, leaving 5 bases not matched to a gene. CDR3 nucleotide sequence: TGCAGCTTTAAGGGGGCAAACACCGGGGAGCTGTTTTTT. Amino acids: CSFKGANTGELFF.

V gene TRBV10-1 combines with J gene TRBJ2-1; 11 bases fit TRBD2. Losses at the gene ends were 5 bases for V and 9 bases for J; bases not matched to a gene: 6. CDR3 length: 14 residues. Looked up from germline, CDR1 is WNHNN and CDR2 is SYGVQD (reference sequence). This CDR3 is CASSLAGGFGEQFF. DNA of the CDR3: TGCGCCAGCAGTCTAGCGGGAGGTTTTGGTGAGCAGTTCTTC.

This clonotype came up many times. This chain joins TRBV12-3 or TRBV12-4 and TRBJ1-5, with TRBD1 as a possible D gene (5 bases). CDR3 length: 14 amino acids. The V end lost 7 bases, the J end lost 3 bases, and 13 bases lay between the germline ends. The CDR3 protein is CASTLAGLNQPQHF. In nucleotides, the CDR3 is TGTGCCAGCACCCTGGCAGGGCTCAATCAGCCCCAGCATTTT.

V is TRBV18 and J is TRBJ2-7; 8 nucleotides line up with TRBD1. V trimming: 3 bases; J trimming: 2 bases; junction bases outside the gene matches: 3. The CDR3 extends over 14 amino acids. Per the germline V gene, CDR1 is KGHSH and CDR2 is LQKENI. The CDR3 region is CASSPTGGPYEQYF. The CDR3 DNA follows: TGTGCCAGCTCACCTACAGGGGGACCCTACGAGCAGTACTTC.

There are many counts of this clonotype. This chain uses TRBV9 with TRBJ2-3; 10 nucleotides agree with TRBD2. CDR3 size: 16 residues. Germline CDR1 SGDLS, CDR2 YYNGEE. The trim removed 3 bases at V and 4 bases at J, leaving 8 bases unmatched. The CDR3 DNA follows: TGTGCCAGCAGCGAAACCCTCGGGACTAGCGCAGATACGCAGTATTTT. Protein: CASSETLGTSADTQYF. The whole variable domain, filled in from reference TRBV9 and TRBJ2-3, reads DSGVTQTPKHLITATGQRVTLRCSPRSGDLSVYWYQQSLDQGLQFLIQYYNGEERAKGNILERFSAQQFPDLHSELNLSSLELGDSALYFCASSETLGTSADTQYFGPGTRLTVL.

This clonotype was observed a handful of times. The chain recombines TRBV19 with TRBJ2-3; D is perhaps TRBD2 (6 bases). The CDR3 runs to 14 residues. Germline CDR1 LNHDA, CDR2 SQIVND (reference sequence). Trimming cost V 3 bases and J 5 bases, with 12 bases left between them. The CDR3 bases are TGTGCCAGTAGTATGCCGGGGGTCCAAGATACGCAGTATTTT. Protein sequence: CASSMPGVQDTQYF.

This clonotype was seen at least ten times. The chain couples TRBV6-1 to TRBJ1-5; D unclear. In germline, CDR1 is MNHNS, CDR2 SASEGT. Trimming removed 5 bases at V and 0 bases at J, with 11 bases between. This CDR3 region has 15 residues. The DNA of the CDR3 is TGTGCCAGCAGTCCGGACCCTTTTAGCAATCAGCCCCAGCATTTT. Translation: CASSPDPFSNQPQHF.